The next 2 T cell receptor beta chains were all read from a single sample in a study of blood T cell repertoires in COVID-19. Clones were read by immunoSEQ multiplex PCR, and TCRdb kept only the in-frame ones, dropping some. Here the sample spans approximately 250,000 clones, over 75% being singletons. The material sequenced was PBMCs or T cells enriched from blood (not recorded which). Receptors originate from a woman in her twenties or thirties who had recovered from COVID-19.

This chain links TRBV18 with TRBJ2-6, with D possibly being TRBD2 (5 bases). CDR3 size: 16 residues. CDR1 and CDR2 (germline): KGHSH, LQKENI. V gave up 3 bases and J gave up 1 base, with 10 bases separating them. DNA for the CDR3: TGTGCCAGCTCACCCACTAGGATGTCTGGGGCCAACGTCCTGACTTTC. Translated, it gives CASSPTRMSGANVLTF.

The chain joins TRBV7-9 to TRBJ1-2; 11 nucleotides line up with TRBD1. Germline trimming cut 5 bases from V and 8 bases from J; bases unmatched to any gene: 10. CDR1 and CDR2 (germline): SEHNR, FQNEAQ (reference sequence). The length of the CDR3 is 15 residues. The CDR3 here is CASSRAGQGVAGYTF. CDR3 nucleotides: TGTGCCAGCAGCCGAGCGGGACAGGGGGTTGCAGGCTACACCTTC.